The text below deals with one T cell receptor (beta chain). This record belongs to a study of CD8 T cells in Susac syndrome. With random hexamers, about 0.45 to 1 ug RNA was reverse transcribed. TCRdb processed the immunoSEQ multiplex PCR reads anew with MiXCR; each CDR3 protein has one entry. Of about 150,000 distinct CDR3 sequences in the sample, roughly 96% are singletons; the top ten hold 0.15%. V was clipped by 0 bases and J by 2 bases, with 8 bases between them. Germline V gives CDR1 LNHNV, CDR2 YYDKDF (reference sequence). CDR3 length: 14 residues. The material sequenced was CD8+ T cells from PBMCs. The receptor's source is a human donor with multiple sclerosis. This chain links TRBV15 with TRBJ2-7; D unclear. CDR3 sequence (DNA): TGTGCCACCAGCAGAGAGCGCAGACCCTACGAGCAGTACTTC. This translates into CATSRERRPYEQYF.